The text below deals with one TCR beta chain. The specificity of this receptor is unknown. No much larger clone is present one base from it, and per-base qualities are unavailable. This sample was taken from a study of CD8 T cells in Susac syndrome (dated by TCRdb to between 2018 and 2021). Background for the entire study: The study used repertoire sequencing to test whether antigen drove CD8+ T cell activation and differentiation in Susac syndrome. The clonality of the CD8+ T cell repertoire was compared across approximately 11 healthy donors, about 14 Susac syndrome patients and around 16 multiple sclerosis patients.

Peripheral blood CD8+ and CD4+ T cells from healthy donors, Susac syndrome patients and multiple sclerosis patients were profiled by high-throughput TCR beta sequencing. The multiple sclerosis controls were treatment-naive patients whose relapsing-remitting disease, either stable or active, fulfilled the revised McDonald criteria. Bulk CD8+ and CD4+ T cells were purified magnetically by negative isolation, whereas CD8+ TEMRA cells were enriched by FACS. Blood was collected in EDTA tubes and processed within 24 hours, with PBMCs isolated through density gradient centrifugation. PBMCs intended for TCR sequencing were frozen in liquid nitrogen and were later thawed in a 37 degrees C water bath. The sorted or isolated CD4+, CD8+ and CD8+ TEMRA cells had a purity of 90% or higher. RNA was extracted using the RNeasy kit, and roughly 0.5 to 1 microgram was reverse transcribed with random hexamers. The immunoSEQ multiplex PCR assay, which covers 54 Vbeta and 13 Jbeta segments, was used to amplify TCR beta CDR3 regions. PCR amplification bias was corrected using a synthetic template baseline for primer optimization and computational correction. The original pipeline was this. Only productive sequences were kept, with reads annotated to V, D and J genes according to IMGT and analyzed in immunoSEQ Analyzer. Clonality was calculated as one minus the Shannon entropy normalized by log2 of the number of productive unique sequences. For each patient and control, public and private clones were evaluated within the 100 most prevalent clones. Clones were defined as Susac-specific when absent from the healthy and MS cohorts, from over 950 published viral clones and from other ImmuneACCESS disease sequences. TCRdb handled the public reads itself, with Q25 trimming in fastp and clone calling in MiXCR, and kept productive beta chains. Merged by CDR3 protein, the rows form single entries marked with the most common genes and DNA. TCRdb, not the original authors, processed these V and J calls. Present in this sample are about 300,000 distinct CDR3 sequences, 65% to 90% of which were seen just once. Of the sample, 0.21% is held by the ten largest clones.

General conclusions and limits of the study: The number of individuals in the TCR sequencing and HLA analysis was recognized as being relatively small.

Clipping removes 4 bases from V and 4 bases from J, with 8 as the unmatched junction base count. Its CDR3 holds 15 amino acids, cysteine through phenylalanine. Just the 45-base CDR3 DNA is kept, in frame starting at base 1. Sequences SGDLS (CDR1) and YYNGEE (CDR2) are obtained from the germline V gene. The source of this sequence is a human donor with multiple sclerosis. The chain was built from TRBV9 and TRBJ1-2; TRBD1 aligns with 9 central bases. Sequenced material: CD8+ T cells from PBMCs. The DNA reads TGTGCCAGCAGCCTGGACAGGGGAGTTAGCTATGGCTACACCTTC. Its translation reads: CASSLDRGVSYGYTF.